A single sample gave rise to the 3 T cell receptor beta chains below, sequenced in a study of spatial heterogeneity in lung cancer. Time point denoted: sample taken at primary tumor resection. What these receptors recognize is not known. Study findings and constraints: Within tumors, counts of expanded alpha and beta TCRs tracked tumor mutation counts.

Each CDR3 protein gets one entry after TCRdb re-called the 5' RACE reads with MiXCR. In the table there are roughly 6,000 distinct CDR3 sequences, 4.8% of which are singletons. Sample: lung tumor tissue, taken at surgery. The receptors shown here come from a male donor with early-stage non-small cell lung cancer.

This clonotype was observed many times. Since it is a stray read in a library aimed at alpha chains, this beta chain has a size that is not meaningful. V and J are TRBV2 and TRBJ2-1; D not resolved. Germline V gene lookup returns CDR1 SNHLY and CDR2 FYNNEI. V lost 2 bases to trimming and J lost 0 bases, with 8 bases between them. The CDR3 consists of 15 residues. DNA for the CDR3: TGTGCCAGCAGTGAAAGAATAAGCTCCTACAATGAGCAGTTCTTC. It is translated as CASSERISSYNEQFF.

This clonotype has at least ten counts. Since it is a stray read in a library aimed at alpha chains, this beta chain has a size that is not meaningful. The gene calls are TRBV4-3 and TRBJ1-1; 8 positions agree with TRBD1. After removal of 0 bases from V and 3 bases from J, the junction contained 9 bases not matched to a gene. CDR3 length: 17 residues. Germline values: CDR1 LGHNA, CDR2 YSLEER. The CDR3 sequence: CASSQDISTGDHTEAFF. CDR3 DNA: TGCGCCAGCAGCCAAGACATCTCGACAGGGGATCACACTGAAGCTTTCTTT.

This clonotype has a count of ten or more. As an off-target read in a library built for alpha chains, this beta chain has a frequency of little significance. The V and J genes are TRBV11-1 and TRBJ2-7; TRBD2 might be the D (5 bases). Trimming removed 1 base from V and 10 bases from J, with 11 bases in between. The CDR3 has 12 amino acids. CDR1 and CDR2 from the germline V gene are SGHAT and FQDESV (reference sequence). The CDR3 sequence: CASSLESGVQYF. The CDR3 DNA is TGTGCCAGCAGCTTAGAGTCCGGGGTTCAGTACTTC.